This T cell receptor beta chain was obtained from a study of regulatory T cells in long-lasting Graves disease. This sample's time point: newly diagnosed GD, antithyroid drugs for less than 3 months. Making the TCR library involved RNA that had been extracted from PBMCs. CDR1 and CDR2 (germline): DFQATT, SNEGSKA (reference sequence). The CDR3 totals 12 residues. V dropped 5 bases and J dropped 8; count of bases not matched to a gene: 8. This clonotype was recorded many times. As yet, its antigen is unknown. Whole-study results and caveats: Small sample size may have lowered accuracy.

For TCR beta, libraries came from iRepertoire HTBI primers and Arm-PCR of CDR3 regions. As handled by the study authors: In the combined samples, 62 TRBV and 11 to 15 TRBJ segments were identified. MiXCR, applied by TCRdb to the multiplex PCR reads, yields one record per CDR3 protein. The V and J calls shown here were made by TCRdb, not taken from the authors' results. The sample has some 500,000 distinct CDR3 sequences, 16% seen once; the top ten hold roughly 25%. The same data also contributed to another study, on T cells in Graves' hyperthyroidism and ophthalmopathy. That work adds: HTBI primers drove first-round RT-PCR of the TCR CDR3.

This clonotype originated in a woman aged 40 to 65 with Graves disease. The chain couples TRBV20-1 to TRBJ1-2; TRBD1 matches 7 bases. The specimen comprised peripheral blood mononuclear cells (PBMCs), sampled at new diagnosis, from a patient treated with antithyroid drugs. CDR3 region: CSAATGLYGYTF. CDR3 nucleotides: TGCAGTGCTGCGACAGGGTTGTACGGCTACACCTTC.